A single sample is the source of the 12 T cell receptor beta chains below, sequenced in a study of blood T cell repertoires in COVID-19. The data were produced by immunoSEQ multiplex PCR, yet TCRdb's version contains in-frame clones alone and is incomplete. Of approximately 300,000 clones listed, 86% are singletons. The sequencing input was PBMCs or T cells enriched from blood (not recorded which). These receptors all come from a man aged 25 to 45 who had recovered from COVID-19.

The CDR3 DNA follows: TGCAGCGTTGGTCGTGAGGGGGCTAACTATGGCTACACCTTC. Amino acids: CSVGREGANYGYTF. The V call is TRBV29-1, the J call TRBJ1-2, with a weak D call TRBD1 (6 bases). The CDR3 spans 14 residues. Germline CDR1 SQVTM, CDR2 ANQGSEA. Deletions cut 4 bases from V and 0 bases from J, with 12 bases between.

V gene TRBV19 combines with J gene TRBJ2-1; D gene ambiguous. The CDR3 is made up of 15 amino acids. With 0 bases removed from V and 2 bases from J, the gap between germline ends came to 8 bases. From germline, CDR1 is LNHDA and CDR2 SQIVND (reference sequence). The CDR3 loop is CASSIDQVPYNEQFF. As DNA, the CDR3 is TGTGCCAGTAGTATAGATCAGGTCCCCTACAATGAGCAGTTCTTC.

The chain couples TRBV24-1 to TRBJ2-2, with 7 bases fitting TRBD1. Germline V gene data show CDR1 as KGHDR and CDR2 as SFDVKD. The CDR3 is made up of 16 amino acids. Trimming took 3 bases from V and 1 from J; bases not matched to a gene: 4. The CDR3 loop reads CATSDLRTGNTGELFF. In nucleotides, the CDR3 is TGTGCCACCAGTGATCTCCGGACAGGGAACACCGGGGAGCTGTTTTTT.

This chain connects TRBV19 to TRBJ2-7, with 8 bases matching TRBD2. Germline V gene lookup returns CDR1 LNHDA and CDR2 SQIVND (reference sequence). This CDR3 is 14 amino acids long. The V segment lost 4 bases and the J segment 5 bases; nucleotides outside the gene matches: 7. CDR3 bases: TGTGCCAGTAGTACGGGACTAGAGGTCCACGAGCAGTACTTC. It yields the protein CASSTGLEVHEQYF.

In its sample, this clone was seen once. CDR3 residues: CASSPPPTGDYHEQFF. DNA of the CDR3: TGCGCCAGCAGCCCCCCCCCGACGGGAGATTACCATGAGCAGTTCTTC. The V gene is TRBV4-1, the J gene TRBJ2-1, with D possibly matching TRBD2 (6 bases). The CDR3 is made up of 16 amino acids. Germline lookup yields CDR1 MGHRA and CDR2 YSYEKL. Trimming pared 4 bases from V and 8 bases from J, leaving 21 bases between.

The rearrangement links TRBV2 to TRBJ2-7; TRBD2 matches at 10 bases. Germline V CDR1 and CDR2: SNHLY, FYNNEI. With 5 bases clipped from V and 2 bases from J, the junction kept 6 bases outside the gene matches. CDR3 size: 15 residues. As DNA, the CDR3 is TGTGCCAGCAGTCACGGGACTAGCGAAACCTACGAGCAGTACTTC. Protein: CASSHGTSETYEQYF.

V gene TRBV11-2 combines with J gene TRBJ1-2, with TRBD1 as a possible D gene (5 bases). V was shortened by 9 bases and J by 8 bases, with 16 bases between the two germline ends. Germline V lookup: CDR1 SGHAT, CDR2 FQNNGV. The CDR3 contains 12 residues. The CDR3 is CASTQRGRGYTF. The CDR3 DNA reads as TGTGCCAGTACCCAGCGGGGCCGGGGCTACACCTTC.

V is TRBV21-1 and J is TRBJ1-2; the D segment call TRBD1 is taken from the table without a DNA check. TRBV21-1 is noted as a pseudogene. This CDR3 is 14 amino acids long. CDR3 coding DNA: TGTGCCAGCAGCGCCCAATGGACAACCTATGGCTACACCTTC. Protein product: CASSAQWTTYGYTF.

The chain is built from TRBV5-6 and TRBJ2-5; TRBD2 matches 8 bases. The CDR3 covers 16 residues. Germline assignment: CDR1 SGHDT and CDR2 YYEEEE. J lost 2 bases, V lost 0 bases, and 6 bases had no gene match. The DNA of the CDR3 is TGTGCCAGCAGCTTGGCCCCTCCTAGCGGGCAAGAGACCCAGTACTTC. Residues: CASSLAPPSGQETQYF. The variable domain in full, with the rest retrieved from reference TRBV5-6 and TRBJ2-5, is DAGVTQSPTHLIKTRGQQVTLRCSPKSGHDTVSWYQQALGQGPQFIFQYYEEEERQRGNFPDRFSGHQFPNYSSELNVNALLLGDSALYLCASSLAPPSGQETQYFGPGTRLLVL.

The chain couples TRBV5-1 to TRBJ1-4; no definite D call. Germline CDR1 reads SGHRS; CDR2 reads YFSETQ. Trimming removed 0 bases from V and 0 bases from J, with 3 bases in between. The CDR3 has 14 amino acids. DNA of the CDR3: TGCGCCAGCAGCTTGGTAGCAACTAATGAAAAACTGTTTTTT. Protein sequence: CASSLVATNEKLFF. The full variable domain, in which reference TRBV5-1 and TRBJ1-4 provide the parts outside the CDR3, is KAGVTQTPRYLIKTRGQQVTLSCSPISGHRSVSWYQQTPGQGLQFLFEYFSETQRNKGNFPGRFSGRQFSNSRSEMNVSTLELGDSALYLCASSLVATNEKLFFGSGTQLSVL.

Here the CDR3 DNA reads TGTGCCAGCAGTGATACAGGGGCCGGGGAGACCCAGTACTTC. It codes for CASSDTGAGETQYF. The V gene is TRBV25-1, the J gene TRBJ2-5, with 7 bases identical to TRBD1. V was pared by 3 bases and J by 5 bases, with 6 bases of the junction left unmatched. Germline V gives CDR1 MGHDK, CDR2 SYGVNS. The length of the CDR3 is 14 residues.

The rearrangement links TRBV7-8 to TRBJ2-1, with 8 bases aligning to TRBD2. CDR3 length: 16 amino acids. V gave up 2 bases and J gave up 6 bases; unmatched junction bases: 9. Per germline, CDR1 SGHVS and CDR2 FQNEAQ. For the CDR3, the DNA is TGTGCCAGCAGCTTAAATTCCGCGGGAGGCATCAATGAGCAGTTCTTC. Translated: CASSLNSAGGINEQFF.